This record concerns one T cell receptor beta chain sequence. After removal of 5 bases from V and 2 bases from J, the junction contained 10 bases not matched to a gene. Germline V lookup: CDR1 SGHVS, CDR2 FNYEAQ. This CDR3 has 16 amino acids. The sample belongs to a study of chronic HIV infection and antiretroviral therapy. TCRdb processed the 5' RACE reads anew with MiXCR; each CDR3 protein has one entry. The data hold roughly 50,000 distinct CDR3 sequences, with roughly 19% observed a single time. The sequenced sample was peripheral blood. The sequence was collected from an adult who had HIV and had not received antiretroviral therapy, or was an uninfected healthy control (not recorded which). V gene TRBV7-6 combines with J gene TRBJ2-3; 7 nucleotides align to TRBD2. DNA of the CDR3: TGTGCCAGCAGCCCTACAAGCGGGATAAACACAGATACGCAGTATTTT. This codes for CASSPTSGINTDTQYF.